This T cell receptor (beta chain) derives from a study of cytotoxic CD8 clonotypes in ibrutinib-treated CLL. Depth targeted 1 in 200,000 to 1 in 1 million T cells, averaging approximately 10x coverage per clonotype. The protocol was immunoSEQ multiplex PCR, while the TCRdb copy is restricted to in-frame clones and leaves out a portion. Of over 140,000 clones in the sample, about 84% are singletons; the top ten hold roughly 7.6%. This clonotype was obtained from a human donor with chronic lymphocytic leukemia. The specimen was PBMCs, collected after 36 months of ibrutinib treatment.

This CDR3 is CSAREGPWAFF. CDR3 DNA sequence: TGCAGTGCTAGAGAGGGTCCTTGGGCTTTCTTT. This chain joins TRBV20-1 and TRBJ1-1; no firm D call. Germline CDR1 DFQATT, CDR2 SNEGSKA (reference sequence). The V gene lost 0 bases and the J gene lost 11 bases, with 10 bases spanning the gap. CDR3 length equals 11 residues.